One and the same sample provided the 22 T cell receptor beta chains below, sequenced in a study of cytomegalovirus exposure and HLA in healthy donors. A multiplex PCR was run with 60 Vbeta primers and 13 Jbeta primers. Data came from immunoSEQ multiplex PCR; TCRdb stores just in-frame clones and leaves some out. The data contain approximately 97,000 clones, 81% of them seen just once; the ten biggest clones take up around 4.2%. Source material: PBMCs. These receptors originate from a woman in her sixties or seventies in good health and CMV-seropositive.

The gene calls are TRBV5-4 and TRBJ1-6, with 7 bases identical to TRBD1. The CDR3 is made up of 15 amino acids. The V segment lost 4 bases and the J segment 7 bases; nucleotides outside the gene matches: 8. Germline assignment: CDR1 SGHNT and CDR2 YYREEE (reference sequence). The CDR3: CASSPGGQLNSPLHF. CDR3 nucleotides: TGTGCCAGCAGCCCCGGGGGACAGCTGAATTCACCCCTCCACTTT.

V and J are TRBV5-1 and TRBJ2-2; 12 bases map to TRBD2. J lost 6 bases, V lost 6 bases, and 9 bases had no gene match. Germline V gene sequence: CDR1 SGHRS, CDR2 YFSETQ. The CDR3 is made up of 16 amino acids. CDR3 DNA: TGCGCCAGCACTCTTCCGGGACTAGCGGGTGCCGGGGAGCTGTTTTTT. Its translation is CASTLPGLAGAGELFF.

Judged by abundance, this clone is medium-sized. The chain couples TRBV7-6 to TRBJ2-7; the D gene is possibly TRBD1 (6 bases). V gave up 3 bases and J gave up 0 bases, with 15 bases separating them. Germline V gene data show CDR1 as SGHVS and CDR2 as FNYEAQ. The CDR3 is 16 amino acids. CDR3 protein: CASSFDGGENSYEQYF. For the CDR3, the DNA is TGTGCCAGCAGCTTTGATGGGGGCGAAAACTCCTACGAGCAGTACTTC.

V usage is TRBV29-1 and J usage is TRBJ2-1, with 7 bases aligning to TRBD1. Trimming removed 4 bases from V and 6 bases from J; junction bases left unmatched: 3. The V gene's germline CDR1 is SQVTM and CDR2 ANQGSEA. The CDR3 is 12 amino acids. This chain's CDR3 is CSVGQGVNEQFF. In nucleotides, the CDR3 is TGCAGCGTTGGGCAGGGGGTCAATGAGCAGTTCTTC.

This chain uses TRBV5-6 with TRBJ2-5; the D gene is possibly TRBD2 (6 bases). V lost 2 bases and J 5 bases, leaving 13 bases between the germline ends. Germline V gives CDR1 SGHDT, CDR2 YYEEEE. CDR3 length equals 14 residues. The CDR3 here is CASSLSGVGETQYF. Here the CDR3 DNA reads TGTGCCAGCAGCTTATCGGGAGTTGGGGAGACCCAGTACTTC.

The chain joins TRBV7-8 to TRBJ2-5; TRBD2 matches at 9 bases. The ends lost 5 bases at V and 5 bases at J; junction bases unmatched: 12. In germline, CDR1 is SGHVS, CDR2 FQNEAQ. This CDR3 has 16 amino acids. The CDR3 sequence: CASSPGWREGGETQYF. The CDR3 DNA reads as TGTGCCAGCAGCCCAGGTTGGCGGGAGGGCGGGGAGACCCAGTACTTC.

The J gene is TRBJ2-1, the V gene TRBV7-3, with TRBD2 matching 9 bases. Germline-derived CDR1 and CDR2 are SGHTA and FQGTGA. The CDR3 contains 15 residues. The V segment lost 4 bases and the J segment 4 bases; nucleotides outside the gene matches: 5. The CDR3 region has the DNA TGTGCCAGCAGCTCAGGGACTAGCCATTACAATGAGCAGTTCTTC. Translating it yields CASSSGTSHYNEQFF. The complete variable domain, with remaining parts taken from reference TRBV7-3 and TRBJ2-1, reads GAGVSQTPSNKVTEKGKYVELRCDPISGHTALYWYRQSLGQGPEFLIYFQGTGAADDSGLPNDRFFAVRPEGSVSTLKIQRTERGDSAVYLCASSSGTSHYNEQFFGPGTRLTVL.

In this sample, this clone turned up a few times. The chain uses TRBV30 and TRBJ2-5; D not resolved. CDR3 length equals 13 residues. Germline CDR1 and CDR2: GTSNPN and SVGIG (reference sequence). Between the trimmed V and J ends, which lost 1 base and 4 bases, there was a span of 10 bases. The CDR3 protein is CAWSALQAETQYF. The CDR3 bases are TGTGCCTGGAGTGCCCTTCAGGCAGAGACCCAGTACTTC.

The chain links TRBV30 to TRBJ1-2; 8 bases are shared with TRBD1. J lost 1 base, V lost 2 bases, and 9 bases had no gene match. CDR3 length: 16 residues. CDR1 and CDR2 (germline): GTSNPN, SVGIG (reference sequence). The CDR3 DNA is TGTGCCTGGAGTCCAGTGACAGGGGTGCGTAACTATGGCTACACCTTC. It translates to CAWSPVTGVRNYGYTF.

The rearrangement uses TRBV7-9 and TRBJ1-5, with 8 bases identical to TRBD1. V shed 5 bases and J 6 bases; nucleotides not matched to a gene: 3. Germline V gene sequence: CDR1 SEHNR, CDR2 FQNEAQ (reference sequence). This CDR3 has 13 amino acids. The CDR3 region has the DNA TGTGCCAGCAGCCGGACAGGGACTCAGCCCCAGCATTTT. It is translated as CASSRTGTQPQHF. The full variable domain, its missing parts supplied by reference TRBV7-9 and TRBJ1-5, is DTGVSQNPRHKITKRGQNVTFRCDPISEHNRLYWYRQTLGQGPEFLTYFQNEAQLEKSRLLSDRFSAERPKGSFSTLEIQRTEQGDSAMYLCASSRTGTQPQHFGDGTRLSIL.

This clone was seen a handful of times. J is TRBJ2-2 and V is TRBV5-1; no firm D call. Deletions cut 3 bases from V and 0 bases from J, with 12 bases between. The germline gives CDR1 SGHRS, CDR2 YFSETQ. The length of the CDR3 is 16 residues. DNA of the CDR3: TGCGCCAGCAGCTCCGGCGCGGCCGCGAACACCGGGGAGCTGTTTTTT. Translated, it gives CASSSGAAANTGELFF.

The chain is built from TRBV30 and TRBJ2-7, with D possibly TRBD1 on 7 matching bases. The V end lost 0 bases, the J end lost 2 bases, and 17 bases lay between the germline ends. Germline V CDR1 and CDR2: GTSNPN, SVGIG (reference sequence). The CDR3 extends over 16 amino acids. This chain's CDR3 is CAWSVHRQGGTYEQYF. CDR3 nucleotide sequence: TGTGCCTGGAGTGTACATCGACAGGGAGGAACCTACGAGCAGTACTTC. The entire variable domain, with the rest obtained from reference TRBV30 and TRBJ2-7, is as follows: SQTIHQWPATLVQPVGSPLSLECTVEGTSNPNLYWYRQAAGRGLQLLFYSVGIGQISSEVPQNLSASRPQDRQFILSSKKLLLSDSGFYLCAWSVHRQGGTYEQYFGPGTRLTVT.

This clone was seen only once. The chain is built from TRBV5-4 and TRBJ1-1; 7 bases map to TRBD1. J lost 0 bases, V lost 4 bases, and 6 bases had no gene match. This CDR3 region has 15 residues. CDR1 is SGHNT, CDR2 YYREEE, per germline (reference sequence). The CDR3 loop reads CASSVGQTMNTEAFF. The DNA for the CDR3 is TGTGCCAGCAGCGTGGGACAGACCATGAACACTGAAGCTTTCTTT.

The rearrangement links TRBV30 to TRBJ2-2, with D unclear. Trimming stripped 0 bases from V and 6 bases from J, with 14 bases between. Germline CDR1 is GTSNPN and CDR2 is SVGIG (reference sequence). The CDR3 has 15 amino acids. The CDR3 loop is CAWSVLPKRAGELFF. In DNA form, the CDR3 reads TGTGCCTGGAGTGTACTACCAAAGAGAGCCGGGGAGCTGTTTTTT.

The CDR3 protein is CASSSISEKNNEQFF. The CDR3 DNA sequence: TGTGCCAGCAGCTCCATCAGCGAGAAGAACAATGAGCAGTTCTTC. This chain connects TRBV7-9 to TRBJ2-1; D remains unclear. The CDR3 has 15 amino acids. In germline, CDR1 is SEHNR, CDR2 FQNEAQ (reference sequence). With 4 bases removed from V and 5 bases from J, the gap between germline ends came to 15 bases.

The V call is TRBV11-2, the J call TRBJ1-2, with 10 nucleotides matching TRBD1. Per the germline V gene, CDR1 is SGHAT and CDR2 is FQNNGV. This CDR3 spans 14 amino acids. With V trimmed by 3 bases and J by 8 bases, 6 bases remained unmatched. The CDR3 loop reads CASSLGQGLGGYTF. Written as DNA, the CDR3 is TGTGCCAGCAGCTTGGGACAGGGGCTTGGAGGCTACACCTTC.

The V gene is TRBV19, the J gene TRBJ1-4; D remains ambiguous. This CDR3 spans 14 amino acids. Germline assignment: CDR1 LNHDA and CDR2 SQIVND (reference sequence). The V end lost 3 bases, the J end lost 8 bases, and 13 bases lay between the germline ends. The CDR3 here is CASSMGTGGEKLFF. CDR3 bases: TGTGCCAGTAGTATGGGAACGGGAGGGGAAAAACTGTTTTTT.

The rearrangement uses TRBV10-3 and TRBJ2-7, with TRBD2 identical over 13 bases. The J segment lost 4 bases and the V segment lost 6 bases, leaving 6 bases of the junction unmatched. CDR3 size: 15 residues. Germline V CDR1 and CDR2: ENHRY, SYGVKD. For the CDR3, the DNA is TGTGCCATCAGCCAAGGGACTAGCGGGAATTACGAGCAGTACTTC. Translation gives CAISQGTSGNYEQYF.

The rearrangement links TRBV27 to TRBJ1-6; D unresolved. V lost 3 bases and J 10 bases, leaving 10 bases between the germline ends. Germline CDR1 reads MNHEY; CDR2 reads SMNVEV (reference sequence). This CDR3 contains 13 residues. The CDR3 loop reads CASSLEVGSPLHF. The CDR3 DNA follows: TGTGCCAGCAGTTTGGAGGTCGGCTCACCCCTCCACTTT.

This clone was recorded only once. The genes are TRBV7-2 and TRBJ2-7, with 8 bases identical to TRBD2. In germline, CDR1 is SGHTA, CDR2 FQGNSA. After removal of 5 bases from V and 6 bases from J, the junction contained 9 bases not matched to a gene. The CDR3 length is 14 residues. CDR3 loop: CASSERGGRGEQYF. The CDR3 DNA is TGTGCCAGCAGCGAACGGGGGGGCCGGGGCGAGCAGTACTTC. The full variable domain, rest sourced from reference TRBV7-2 and TRBJ2-7, is GAGVSQSPSNKVTEKGKDVELRCDPISGHTALYWYRQSLGQGLEFLIYFQGNSAPDKSGLPSDRFSAERTGGSVSTLTIQRTQQEDSAVYLCASSERGGRGEQYFGPGTRLTVT.

The genes are TRBV7-2 and TRBJ1-2; TRBD1 aligns across 11 bases. Germline CDR1 reads SGHTA; CDR2 reads FQGNSA. The V and J ends lost 5 bases and 8 bases, in that order; junction bases with no gene match: 7. CDR3 length: 14 residues. The CDR3 DNA reads as TGTGCCAGCAGCGGGAGTGGGGACAGGGGGGGCTACACCTTC. Protein sequence: CASSGSGDRGGYTF.

DNA for the CDR3: TGTGCCAGCAGCTTAGGGCTAGCGGGAAGTAATGAGCAGTTCTTC. This translates into CASSLGLAGSNEQFF. The rearrangement uses TRBV7-9 and TRBJ2-1; 9 bases agree with TRBD2. This CDR3 region has 15 residues. Germline trimming cut 1 base from V and 7 bases from J; bases unmatched to any gene: 5. From germline, CDR1 is SEHNR and CDR2 FQNEAQ (reference sequence).